This T cell receptor beta chain is from a study of cytomegalovirus exposure and HLA in healthy donors. Across the study: An analysis done earlier identified 117 million unique TCR beta sequences from about 179 million T cells.

Of note for this clone: The target antigen is unknown.

Unmatched junction bases numbered 5, after V lost 4 bases and J lost 2 bases. CDR1 and CDR2 (germline): MNHEY, SMNVEV (reference sequence). The CDR3 is 16 amino acids. It was with 60 Vbeta and 13 Jbeta primers that the PCR ran. TCRdb's copy holds only in-frame clones and misses some; the assay was immunoSEQ multiplex PCR. The repertoire consists of under 80,000 clones, with around 63% occurring once and the leading ten covering approximately 2%. General study points: Cytomegalovirus status was reportedly diagnosed by the classifier with high sensitivity and specificity. Indistinguishable V segments such as TRBV6-2 and TRBV6-3 were excluded. Versus the roughly 640-donor mean, an Asian-associated ancestry cluster reportedly showed fewer N-insertions in a later analysis.

Sequenced: PBMCs. The chain couples TRBV27 to TRBJ1-2; TRBD1 matches 12 bases. This clonotype originated in a woman aged 30 to 39 in good health and CMV-seronegative. The CDR3 DNA reads TGTGCCAGCAGTTCAGGGACAGGGGGCGCGAACTATGGCTACACCTTC. As protein: CASSSGTGGANYGYTF.